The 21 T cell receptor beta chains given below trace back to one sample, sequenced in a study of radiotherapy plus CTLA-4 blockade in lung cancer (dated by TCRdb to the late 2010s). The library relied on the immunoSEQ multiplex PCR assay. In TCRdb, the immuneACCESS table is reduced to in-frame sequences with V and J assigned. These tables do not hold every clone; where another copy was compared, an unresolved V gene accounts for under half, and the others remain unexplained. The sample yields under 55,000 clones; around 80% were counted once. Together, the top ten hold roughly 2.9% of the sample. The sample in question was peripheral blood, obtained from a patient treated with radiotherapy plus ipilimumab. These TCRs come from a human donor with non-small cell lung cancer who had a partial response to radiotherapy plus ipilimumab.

The CDR3 sequence is CASSAAGGPGETQYF. For the CDR3, the DNA is TGTGCCAGCTCAGCCGCGGGGGGCCCCGGGGAGACCCAGTACTTC. J is TRBJ2-5 and V is TRBV18; the match to TRBD2 covers 8 bases. The CDR3 loop spans 15 amino acids. Germline V lookup: CDR1 KGHSH, CDR2 LQKENI. Losses at the gene ends were 5 bases for V and 5 bases for J; bases not matched to a gene: 10.

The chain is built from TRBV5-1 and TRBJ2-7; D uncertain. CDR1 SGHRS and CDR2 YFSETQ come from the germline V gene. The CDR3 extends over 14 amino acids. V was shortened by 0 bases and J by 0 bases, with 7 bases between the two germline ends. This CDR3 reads CASSLAQVSYEQYF. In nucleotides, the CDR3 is TGCGCCAGCAGCTTGGCCCAGGTCTCCTACGAGCAGTACTTC.

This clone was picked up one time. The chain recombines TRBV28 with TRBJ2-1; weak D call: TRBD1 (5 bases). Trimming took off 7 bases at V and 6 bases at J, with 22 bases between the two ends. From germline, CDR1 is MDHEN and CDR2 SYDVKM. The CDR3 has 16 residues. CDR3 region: CASIPRGQGKVNEQFF. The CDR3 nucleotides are TGTGCCAGCATCCCAAGGGGCCAGGGTAAGGTCAATGAGCAGTTCTTC.

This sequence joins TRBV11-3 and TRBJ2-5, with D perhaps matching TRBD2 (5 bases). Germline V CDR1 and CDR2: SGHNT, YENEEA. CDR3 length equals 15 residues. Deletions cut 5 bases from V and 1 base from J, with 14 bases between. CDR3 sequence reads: CASSRGSGVQETQYF. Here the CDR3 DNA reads TGTGCCAGCAGCCGTGGGAGCGGAGTCCAAGAGACCCAGTACTTC.

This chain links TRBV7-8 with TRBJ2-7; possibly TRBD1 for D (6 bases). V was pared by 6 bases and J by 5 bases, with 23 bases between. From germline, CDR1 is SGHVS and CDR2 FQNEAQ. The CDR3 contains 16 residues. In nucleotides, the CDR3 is TGTGCCAGCAGGCTATTTCCACCGGGACAAGGGGACGAGCAGTACTTC. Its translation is CASRLFPPGQGDEQYF. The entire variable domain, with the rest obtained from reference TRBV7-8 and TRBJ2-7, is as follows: GAGVSQSPRYKVAKRGQDVALRCDPISGHVSLFWYQQALGQGPEFLTYFQNEAQLDKSGLPSDRFFAERPEGSVSTLKIQRTQQEDSAVYLCASRLFPPGQGDEQYFGPGTRLTVT.

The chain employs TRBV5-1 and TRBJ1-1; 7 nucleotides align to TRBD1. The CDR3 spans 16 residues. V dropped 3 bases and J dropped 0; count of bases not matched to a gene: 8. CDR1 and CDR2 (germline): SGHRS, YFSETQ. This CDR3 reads CASSSRLQGMNTEAFF. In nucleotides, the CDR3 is TGCGCCAGCAGCTCCCGTTTACAGGGGATGAACACTGAAGCTTTCTTT. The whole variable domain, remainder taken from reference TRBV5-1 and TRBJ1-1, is KAGVTQTPRYLIKTRGQQVTLSCSPISGHRSVSWYQQTPGQGLQFLFEYFSETQRNKGNFPGRFSGRQFSNSRSEMNVSTLELGDSALYLCASSSRLQGMNTEAFFGQGTRLTVV.

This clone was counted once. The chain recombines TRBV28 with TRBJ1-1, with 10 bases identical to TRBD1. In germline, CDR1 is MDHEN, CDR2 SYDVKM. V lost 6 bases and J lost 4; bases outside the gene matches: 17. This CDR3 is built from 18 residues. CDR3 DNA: TGTGCCAGCAGACCCGGTCCCGGGACAGGGGTGGGAGGCACTGAAGCTTTCTTT. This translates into CASRPGPGTGVGGTEAFF.

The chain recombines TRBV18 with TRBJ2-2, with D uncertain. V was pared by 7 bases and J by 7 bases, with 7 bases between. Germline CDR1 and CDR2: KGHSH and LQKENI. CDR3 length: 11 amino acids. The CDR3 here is CASYQNGELFF. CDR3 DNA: TGTGCCAGCTATCAGAACGGGGAGCTGTTTTTT.

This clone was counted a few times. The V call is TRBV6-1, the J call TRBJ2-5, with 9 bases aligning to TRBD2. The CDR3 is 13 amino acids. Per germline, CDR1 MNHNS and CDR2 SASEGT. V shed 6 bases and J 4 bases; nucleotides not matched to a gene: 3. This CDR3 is CASRRGGGETQYF. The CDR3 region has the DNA TGTGCCAGCAGGCGGGGGGGCGGAGAGACCCAGTACTTC.

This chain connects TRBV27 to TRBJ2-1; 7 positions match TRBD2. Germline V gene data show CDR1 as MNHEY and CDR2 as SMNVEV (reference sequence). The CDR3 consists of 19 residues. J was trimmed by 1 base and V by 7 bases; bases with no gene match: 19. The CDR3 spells CASNPLPIVAGVSYNEQFF. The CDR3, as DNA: TGTGCCAGCAATCCCTTGCCCATCGTGGCGGGAGTTTCCTACAATGAGCAGTTCTTC.

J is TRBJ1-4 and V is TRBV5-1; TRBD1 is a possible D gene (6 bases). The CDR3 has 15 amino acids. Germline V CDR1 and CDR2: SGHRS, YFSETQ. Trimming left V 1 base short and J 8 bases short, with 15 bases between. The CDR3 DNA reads TGCGCCAGCAGCTTGTCCCAGGGGAGCAGAGAAAAACTGTTTTTT. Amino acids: CASSLSQGSREKLFF.

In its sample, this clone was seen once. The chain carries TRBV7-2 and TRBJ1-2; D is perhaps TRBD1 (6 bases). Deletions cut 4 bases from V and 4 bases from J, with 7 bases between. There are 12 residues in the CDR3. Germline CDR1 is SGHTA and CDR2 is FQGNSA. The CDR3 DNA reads TGTGCCAGCAGCTCGGACAGCTATGGCTACACCTTC. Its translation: CASSSDSYGYTF.

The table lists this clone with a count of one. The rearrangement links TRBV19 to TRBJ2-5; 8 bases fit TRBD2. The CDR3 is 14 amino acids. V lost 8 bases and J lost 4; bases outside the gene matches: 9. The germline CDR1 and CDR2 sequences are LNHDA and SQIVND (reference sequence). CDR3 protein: CASSGGAQGETQYF. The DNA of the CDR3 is TGTGCCAGTTCCGGGGGGGCGCAGGGAGAGACCCAGTACTTC.

This CDR3 reads CASSAGAYTDTQYF. In DNA form, the CDR3 reads TGCGCCAGTTCAGCGGGGGCCTACACAGATACGCAGTATTTT. The rearrangement links TRBV5-1 to TRBJ2-3; the match to TRBD2 covers 8 bases. V shed 8 bases, J shed 2 bases, and the junction held 7 bases outside the gene matches. The CDR3 length is 14 residues. CDR1 and CDR2 (germline): SGHRS, YFSETQ. The whole variable domain, remainder taken from reference TRBV5-1 and TRBJ2-3, is KAGVTQTPRYLIKTRGQQVTLSCSPISGHRSVSWYQQTPGQGLQFLFEYFSETQRNKGNFPGRFSGRQFSNSRSEMNVSTLELGDSALYLCASSAGAYTDTQYFGPGTRLTVL.

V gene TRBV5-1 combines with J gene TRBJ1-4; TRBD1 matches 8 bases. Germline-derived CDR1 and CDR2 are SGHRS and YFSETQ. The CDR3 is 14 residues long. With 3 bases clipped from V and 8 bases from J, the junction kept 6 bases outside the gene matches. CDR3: CASSSQGATEKLFF. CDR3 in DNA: TGCGCCAGCAGCTCCCAGGGGGCTACGGAAAAACTGTTTTTT.

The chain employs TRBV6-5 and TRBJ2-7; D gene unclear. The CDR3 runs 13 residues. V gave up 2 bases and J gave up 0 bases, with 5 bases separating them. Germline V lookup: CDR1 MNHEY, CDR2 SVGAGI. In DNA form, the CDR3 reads TGTGCCAGCAGTTACAGGAGCTCCTACGAGCAGTACTTC. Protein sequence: CASSYRSSYEQYF.

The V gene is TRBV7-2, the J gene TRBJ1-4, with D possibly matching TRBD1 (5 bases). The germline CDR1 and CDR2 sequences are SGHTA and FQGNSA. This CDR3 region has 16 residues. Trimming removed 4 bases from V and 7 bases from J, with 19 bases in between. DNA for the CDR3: TGTGCCAGCAGCTCCGCGGTGGGGAGGAGGGGTGAAAAACTGTTTTTT. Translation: CASSSAVGRRGEKLFF.

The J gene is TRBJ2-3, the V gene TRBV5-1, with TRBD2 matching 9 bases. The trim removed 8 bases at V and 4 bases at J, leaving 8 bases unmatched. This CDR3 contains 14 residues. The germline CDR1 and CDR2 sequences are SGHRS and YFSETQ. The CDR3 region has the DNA TGCGCCAGTGGCGGGACTAGCAAATCAGATACGCAGTATTTT. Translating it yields CASGGTSKSDTQYF. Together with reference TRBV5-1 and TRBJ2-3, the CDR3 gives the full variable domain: KAGVTQTPRYLIKTRGQQVTLSCSPISGHRSVSWYQQTPGQGLQFLFEYFSETQRNKGNFPGRFSGRQFSNSRSEMNVSTLELGDSALYLCASGGTSKSDTQYFGPGTRLTVL.

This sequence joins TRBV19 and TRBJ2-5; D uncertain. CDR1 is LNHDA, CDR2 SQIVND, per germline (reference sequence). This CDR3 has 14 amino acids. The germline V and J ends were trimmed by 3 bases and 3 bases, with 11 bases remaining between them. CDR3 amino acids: CASSIGPEEETQYF. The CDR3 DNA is TGTGCCAGTAGTATTGGTCCAGAGGAAGAGACCCAGTACTTC. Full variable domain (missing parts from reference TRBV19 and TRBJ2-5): DGGITQSPKYLFRKEGQNVTLSCEQNLNHDAMYWYRQDPGQGLRLIYYSQIVNDFQKGDIAEGYSVSREKKESFPLTVTSAQKNPTAFYLCASSIGPEEETQYFGPGTRLLVL.

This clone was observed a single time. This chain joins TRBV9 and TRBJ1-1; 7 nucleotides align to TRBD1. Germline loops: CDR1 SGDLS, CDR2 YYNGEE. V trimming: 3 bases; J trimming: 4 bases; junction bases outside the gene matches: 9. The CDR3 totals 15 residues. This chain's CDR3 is CASSAYPGQATEAFF. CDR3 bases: TGTGCCAGCAGCGCCTACCCAGGACAGGCCACTGAAGCTTTCTTT.

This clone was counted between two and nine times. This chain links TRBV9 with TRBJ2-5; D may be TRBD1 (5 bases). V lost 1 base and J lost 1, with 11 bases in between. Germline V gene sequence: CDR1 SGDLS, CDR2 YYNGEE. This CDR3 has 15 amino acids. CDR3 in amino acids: CASSVSVQVQETQYF. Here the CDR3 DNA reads TGTGCCAGCAGCGTAAGTGTACAGGTCCAAGAGACCCAGTACTTC.